This T cell receptor (beta chain) originates from a study of beta chain features in type 1 diabetes (dated by TCRdb to 2017 to 2018). Regarding the study in general: No differences in mean age, gender distribution, total cell number or subset yield were found between patients and healthy donors. The study compared TCRB repertoires of sorted circulating CD4+ T cell subsets between recently diagnosed type 1 diabetes patients and matched healthy donors. A total of about 110,000,000 sorted cells were examined across all samples, and a strong correlation was observed between cell number per subset and RNA yield. Regulatory and stem cell-like memory subsets were obtained from only 8 patients and about 8 healthy donors, while naive and central memory subsets were obtained from all 30 or so donors.

On this clone: No cognate antigen has been identified for it. Qualities for individual bases were not recorded, and no much larger clone is one base off.

General findings and caveats noted by the study authors: Naive, central memory and regulatory TCRB repertoires appeared more similar among patients than among healthy donors. Shorter templates might have been favored by PCR, but patient and control samples were amplified and corrected together, so both groups would have been affected equally by any skew. HLA sub-analyses involved small numbers of individuals, so any influence of HLA type on TCRB rearrangement remained unresolved. At VDJ recombination sites, patients with type 1 diabetes made fewer insertions and deleted more nucleotides, a pattern implying thymic rearrangement abnormalities. A moderate but significant shortening of TCRB CDR3 length was observed in type 1 diabetes patients in all four CD4+ subsets. Because cDNA was sequenced instead of genomic DNA, activated cells with high expression could be over-represented, although the groups did not differ in activation or CD3 levels.

From each donor, a single peripheral blood sample of about 100 mL on average was drawn into heparinised tubes. Naive, central memory, regulatory and stem cell-like memory CD4+ T cells were sorted on a BD FACSAria II using a panel including CD45RO, CCR7, CD25, CD127, CD95 and CD27. All sorted populations exceeded 95% purity. Right away, PBMCs were isolated by Lymphoprep density gradient centrifugation and were stained directly, with no culture step. To minimize batch effects, samples were stained and sorted in pairs, one healthy donor with one patient per experiment. From the cysteine up to the phenylalanine, the CDR3 has a length of 14 residues. Only the CDR3 DNA is retained, 42 bases long and in frame from the first base. The germline V gene encodes CDR1 SGHRS and CDR2 YFSETQ. The germline ends are 11 bases apart after V is trimmed by 1 base and J by 6 bases. The entire isolated RNA was reverse transcribed using the High Capacity cDNA Reverse Transcription Kit, and thus expressed TCRB transcripts were sequenced. Deep immunoSEQ sequencing was performed on naive, central memory and regulatory T cell samples, with an average of approximately 3.9 million total reads per sample. Sorted cells were lysed in RLT buffer, and RNA was extracted using DNase-treated RNeasy Micro or Mini kits according to cell number. Each cell subset was processed on its own to prevent cross-contamination, while patient and healthy donor samples were processed together. The immunoSEQ multiplex PCR was used to amplify TCRB sequences from cDNA, yielding 87-bp fragments that span the CDR3 region. Sequencing of the amplicons was performed on the Illumina HiSeq platform. Concerning the study's data processing: PCR bias was computationally corrected using synthetic template baselines, reads within Hamming distance 2 were collapsed, and singletons that could not be merged were discarded. Reads were aligned to IMGT to assign V, D and J genes, CDR3 length, and insertions or deletions at six rearrangement sites. Within each subset, clonotype counts were normalized to sorted cell number, and only after that were true diversity and Gini coefficients computed with the tcR R package. The overlap coefficient, calculated on TCRB nucleotide sequences, was used to quantify repertoire sharing. What TCRdb holds here is the immuneACCESS table cut down to in-frame rearrangements. Part of the clones is not present; checked against another copy, under half of the missing clones reflect an unresolved V gene, and the others are unexplained. That table gives V, J and clone size, and the DNA gave D and trimming. Across this sample there are 150,000 or so clones, with approximately 8.4% seen only once. The ten largest make up 2% to 2.5% of the sample.

This clonotype was obtained from a woman aged 18-29 years in good health. Specimen: central memory CD4+ T cells from blood. The V and J segments used are TRBV5-1 and TRBJ2-1; TRBD2 might be the D gene, on 6 matching bases. The DNA sequence reads TGCGCCAGCAGCTTGCAGACTAGTAGCAATGAGCAGTTCTTC. Its protein product is CASSLQTSSNEQFF.